The 29 T cell receptor beta chains in this list originate from one sample, sequenced in a study of OX40 agonist ivuxolimab in advanced cancers. The method was immunoSEQ multiplex PCR; TCRdb's version includes in-frame clones alone and lacks a portion of them. The data hold 31,000 or so clones, with around nine tenths observed a single time. The source was CD4+ or CD8+ T cells sorted from blood, collected in a trial of the OX40 agonist ivuxolimab. The receptors derive from an adult with an advanced solid tumor such as melanoma, head and neck, liver or kidney cancer.

The sample holds one count of this clone. The gene calls are TRBV9 and TRBJ2-7; no reliable D call. V was cut by 2 bases and J by 2 bases, with 8 bases left in between. This CDR3 region has 13 residues. Germline V gene lookup returns CDR1 SGDLS and CDR2 YYNGEE. CDR3: CASSVGLTYEQYF. The CDR3 DNA sequence: TGTGCCAGCAGCGTGGGTTTAACCTACGAGCAGTACTTC.

This clone was seen once. The V gene is TRBV11-2, the J gene TRBJ2-3; 10 bases align to TRBD2. V shed 5 bases, J shed 1 base, and the junction held 6 bases outside the gene matches. The germline V gene encodes CDR1 SGHAT and CDR2 FQNNGV. CDR3 size: 16 residues. CDR3 region: CASSVTSGIGTDTQYF. In DNA form, the CDR3 reads TGTGCCAGCAGCGTCACTAGCGGGATCGGCACAGATACGCAGTATTTT.

The CDR3 DNA sequence: TGTGCCAGCTCAGGGTCAGAAGGGGAAGATACGCAGTATTTT. This translates into CASSGSEGEDTQYF. The rearrangement joins TRBV2 to TRBJ2-3, with D maybe TRBD1 (5 bases). This CDR3 is 14 amino acids long. V was shortened by 8 bases and J by 5 bases, with 17 bases between the two germline ends. Germline CDR1 and CDR2: SNHLY and FYNNEI.

The sample holds a few counts of this clone. V is TRBV7-3 and J is TRBJ2-7, with D tentatively TRBD1 (5 bases). Per germline, CDR1 SGHTA and CDR2 FQGTGA. V lost 2 bases and J 2 bases, leaving 7 bases between the germline ends. The CDR3 contains 13 residues. CDR3 amino acids: CASSLETAYEQYF. In DNA, the CDR3 is TGTGCCAGCAGCTTAGAGACAGCCTACGAGCAGTACTTC.

The chain is built from TRBV28 and TRBJ2-2, with D hard to call. From germline, CDR1 is MDHEN and CDR2 SYDVKM. There are 11 residues in the CDR3. Between the trimmed V and J ends, which lost 7 bases and 4 bases, there was a span of 4 bases. The CDR3 reads CASTGTGELFF. CDR3 coding DNA: TGTGCCAGCACTGGCACCGGGGAGCTGTTTTTT.

In DNA, the CDR3 is TGTGCCAGCAGTTTATCTCGACAGGGGGCGATTAATGAAAAACTGTTTTTT. This sequence encodes CASSLSRQGAINEKLFF. The chain is built from TRBV28 and TRBJ1-4; 10 bases align to TRBD1. This CDR3 is 17 amino acids long. Germline V lookup: CDR1 MDHEN, CDR2 SYDVKM. J lost 4 bases, V lost 1 base, and 6 bases had no gene match.

The rearrangement joins TRBV6-5 to TRBJ2-1, with D possibly TRBD2 on 6 matching bases. Germline V gene lookup returns CDR1 MNHEY and CDR2 SVGAGI. The V end was cut by 2 bases, the J end by 8 bases, with 16 bases between. This CDR3 is 15 amino acids long. The CDR3 sequence is CASSYAGLNFDEQFF. Here the CDR3 DNA reads TGTGCCAGCAGTTACGCAGGACTAAACTTCGATGAGCAGTTCTTC.

The V gene is TRBV5-8, the J gene TRBJ1-5; perhaps TRBD1 as D (5 bases). The CDR3 has 14 residues. V lost 1 base to trimming and J lost 2 bases, with 7 bases between them. Germline loops: CDR1 SGHTS, CDR2 YDEGEE. The CDR3 here is CASSLLGGNQPQHF. In DNA form, the CDR3 reads TGTGCCAGCAGCTTGCTAGGGGGCAATCAGCCCCAGCATTTT.

The chain is built from TRBV13 and TRBJ2-7; D is unresolved. CDR1 is PRHDT and CDR2 is FYEKMQ in the germline V gene (reference sequence). This CDR3 comprises 13 residues. Trimming removed 1 base at V and 2 bases at J, with 6 bases between. CDR3 amino acids: CASSLVSAYEQYF. CDR3 sequence (DNA): TGTGCCAGCAGCTTAGTGTCGGCCTACGAGCAGTACTTC.

The chain has TRBV4-1 and TRBJ2-3; 11 nucleotides line up with TRBD2. The ends lost 0 bases at V and 2 bases at J; junction bases unmatched: 10. The CDR3 is made up of 19 amino acids. CDR1 is MGHRA and CDR2 is YSYEKL in the germline V gene. CDR3: CASSQDRLAGGPFTDTQYF. The CDR3 DNA follows: TGCGCCAGCAGCCAAGATCGCCTAGCGGGGGGTCCTTTCACAGATACGCAGTATTTT.

This clone was counted only a few times. This chain joins TRBV9 and TRBJ2-2; D gene uncertain. V lost 0 bases and J lost 4, with 7 bases in between. The CDR3 has 14 residues. The V gene's germline CDR1 is SGDLS and CDR2 YYNGEE. DNA of the CDR3: TGTGCCAGCAGCGTAGGACGGAGCACCGGGGAGCTGTTTTTT. This gives the protein CASSVGRSTGELFF.

This sequence joins TRBV28 and TRBJ2-3; TRBD1 is a possible D gene (6 bases). Germline CDR1 reads MDHEN; CDR2 reads SYDVKM. The CDR3 runs 17 residues. V lost 3 bases, J lost 2 bases, and 18 bases lay in between. CDR3 sequence (DNA): TGTGCCAGCAGTTTGGGCGAACAGGGAGCCTTCACAGATACGCAGTATTTT. It encodes CASSLGEQGAFTDTQYF.

This clone was found once. The chain uses TRBV7-9 and TRBJ2-7; no definite D call. This CDR3 is 12 amino acids long. V was trimmed by 4 bases and J by 3 bases, leaving 7 bases between them. Germline loops: CDR1 SEHNR, CDR2 FQNEAQ (reference sequence). CDR3 DNA sequence: TGTGCCAGCAGCTGGAACGACTACGAGCAGTACTTC. As protein: CASSWNDYEQYF.

The chain is built from TRBV21-1 and TRBJ2-7; TRBD1 is taken as the D call from the table, unchecked against the DNA. TRBV21-1 is described as a pseudogene. The CDR3 length is 16 residues. This CDR3 is CASSKKGTGYTYEQYF. The CDR3, as DNA: TGTGCCAGCAGCAAAAAGGGGACAGGGTATACCTACGAGCAGTACTTC.

This clone has only a few counts. V is TRBV2 and J is TRBJ1-2, with D possibly TRBD1 on 5 matching bases. The CDR3 runs 15 residues. Trimming took 7 bases from V and 1 from J, leaving 16 bases between them. Germline loops: CDR1 SNHLY, CDR2 FYNNEI. The CDR3 coding sequence is TGTGCCAGCAAATTGCGGGACTTTATTAACTATGGCTACACCTTC. Protein product: CASKLRDFINYGYTF.

V and J are TRBV4-1 and TRBJ2-5; 10 bases align to TRBD1. This CDR3 is built from 14 residues. V lost 3 bases, J lost 6 bases, and 4 bases stayed unmatched. CDR1 is MGHRA, CDR2 YSYEKL, per germline. CDR3 residues: CASSHRDRGQTQYF. The CDR3 DNA is TGCGCCAGCAGCCACCGGGACAGGGGTCAGACCCAGTACTTC.

V is TRBV9 and J is TRBJ2-2; TRBD2 matches 12 bases. Germline assignment: CDR1 SGDLS and CDR2 YYNGEE. V was clipped by 4 bases and J by 8 bases; unmatched bases: 15. The CDR3 consists of 18 residues. The CDR3 reads CASSPPGGLAGGYGELFF. Here the CDR3 DNA reads TGTGCCAGCAGCCCCCCAGGGGGGCTAGCGGGGGGGTATGGGGAGCTGTTTTTT.

The chain is built from TRBV9 and TRBJ2-1, with 10 bases lining up with TRBD2. Germline trimming cut 4 bases from V and 2 bases from J; bases unmatched to any gene: 6. This CDR3 has 16 amino acids. Germline V gene sequence: CDR1 SGDLS, CDR2 YYNGEE. CDR3 nucleotide sequence: TGTGCCAGCAGCTCAACCGGGACTAGCGCCTACAATGAGCAGTTCTTC. Its translation: CASSSTGTSAYNEQFF.

The V call is TRBV9, the J call TRBJ2-3, with D unclear. Germline V gene data show CDR1 as SGDLS and CDR2 as YYNGEE. This CDR3 contains 13 residues. Trimming removed 1 base from V and 4 bases from J, with 7 bases in between. CDR3 protein: CASSVNFPDTQYF. DNA of the CDR3: TGTGCCAGCAGCGTAAATTTCCCAGATACGCAGTATTTT.

This rearrangement joins TRBV7-9 to TRBJ2-7, with D unclear. This CDR3 has 14 amino acids. V lost 5 bases, J lost 3 bases, and 14 bases lay in between. Germline loops: CDR1 SEHNR, CDR2 FQNEAQ (reference sequence). DNA for the CDR3: TGTGCCAGCAGCGCAGATTTACTTCGCTACGAGCAGTACTTC. This sequence encodes CASSADLLRYEQYF. The full variable domain, with the rest looked up from reference TRBV7-9 and TRBJ2-7, is DTGVSQNPRHKITKRGQNVTFRCDPISEHNRLYWYRQTLGQGPEFLTYFQNEAQLEKSRLLSDRFSAERPKGSFSTLEIQRTEQGDSAMYLCASSADLLRYEQYFGPGTRLTVT.

The V and J genes are TRBV6-4 and TRBJ2-3; TRBD2 matches at 8 bases. The V segment lost 3 bases and the J segment 2 bases; nucleotides outside the gene matches: 7. The CDR3 loop spans 16 amino acids. Germline assignment: CDR1 MRHNA and CDR2 SNTAGT. The CDR3 spells CASSEGSGTATDTQYF. DNA for the CDR3: TGTGCCAGCAGTGAAGGTAGCGGGACCGCCACAGATACGCAGTATTTT.

This clone is a singleton in its sample. V gene TRBV6-6 combines with J gene TRBJ1-2, with unresolved D. CDR3 length: 13 amino acids. CDR1 is MNHNY, CDR2 SVGAGI, per germline (reference sequence). V dropped 0 bases and J dropped 6 bases, with 8 bases sitting between them. The CDR3 sequence: CASSYSRLDGYTF. CDR3 in DNA: TGTGCCAGCAGTTACTCACGACTCGATGGCTACACCTTC.

This clone was seen a few times. This sequence joins TRBV27 and TRBJ2-7, with 9 bases lining up with TRBD1. This CDR3 has 15 residues. The ends lost 8 bases at V and 6 bases at J; junction bases unmatched: 14. Per germline, CDR1 MNHEY and CDR2 SMNVEV (reference sequence). The CDR3 spells CASSGYRGLIGEQYF. CDR3 DNA sequence: TGTGCCAGCTCGGGGTACAGGGGGCTTATCGGCGAGCAGTACTTC.

V and J are TRBV2 and TRBJ1-2; D unresolved. The CDR3 has 12 residues. The germline V and J ends were trimmed by 10 bases and 2 bases, with 11 bases remaining between them. In germline, CDR1 is SNHLY, CDR2 FYNNEI. The CDR3 loop is CAISTGNYGYTF. The CDR3 nucleotides are TGTGCCATCTCGACTGGAAACTATGGCTACACCTTC.

CDR3 nucleotide sequence: TGCGCCAGCAGCCAAGGCTTACACGGGACAGGGGTGTACGAGCAGTACTTC. Translation gives CASSQGLHGTGVYEQYF. The rearrangement joins TRBV4-1 to TRBJ2-5, with TRBD1 identical over 10 bases. Near its end, the DNA agrees better with TRBJ2-7, so the J call may be wrong. The CDR3 loop spans 17 amino acids. Germline CDR1 MGHRA, CDR2 YSYEKL.

The J gene is TRBJ2-7, the V gene TRBV5-1; 7 bases are a match to TRBD1. This CDR3 region has 14 residues. Germline V gene data show CDR1 as SGHRS and CDR2 as YFSETQ. V shed 2 bases, J shed 1 base, and the junction held 3 bases outside the gene matches. The CDR3 region is CASSLGDSSYEQYF. The CDR3, as DNA: TGCGCCAGCAGCTTAGGGGACAGTTCCTACGAGCAGTACTTC.

The count of this clone is one. The chain has TRBV10-3 and TRBJ2-5; 14 bases agree with TRBD2. V was clipped by 2 bases and J by 3 bases; unmatched bases: 8. The CDR3 contains 18 residues. Germline loops: CDR1 ENHRY, CDR2 SYGVKD. In DNA form, the CDR3 reads TGTGCCATCAGTGAGACCAGACTAGCGGGAGGGCCGGAAGAGACCCAGTACTTC. Its translation is CAISETRLAGGPEETQYF.

In nucleotides, the CDR3 is TGTGCCAGCAGCCATGTACAGGGGATGGGCAATCAGCCCCAGCATTTT. This gives the protein CASSHVQGMGNQPQHF. V gene TRBV7-9 combines with J gene TRBJ1-5; 7 bases fit TRBD1. This CDR3 is 16 amino acids long. From germline, CDR1 is SEHNR and CDR2 FQNEAQ (reference sequence). Germline trimming cut 5 bases from V and 2 bases from J; bases unmatched to any gene: 9.

V is TRBV9 and J is TRBJ2-1, with 11 bases that match TRBD2. The CDR3 sequence is 16 residues long. Germline lookup yields CDR1 SGDLS and CDR2 YYNGEE. Trimming at V came to 4 bases and at J to 1 base, leaving 4 bases not matched to a gene. CDR3 in amino acids: CASSPASGGSYNEQFF. Here the CDR3 DNA reads TGTGCCAGCAGCCCCGCTAGCGGGGGGTCCTACAATGAGCAGTTCTTC.